Included here is one T cell receptor beta chain sequence, with context. This sample is drawn from a study of human T cells and chemical hapten exposure. The time point: pre-sensitization, week 0. Documented treatment: therapeutic diphenylcyclopropenone sensitization with weekly scalp DPC. J was trimmed by 1 base and V by 6 bases; bases with no gene match: 13. The germline V gene encodes CDR1 MRHNA and CDR2 SNTAGT. The CDR3 loop spans 17 amino acids. In TCRdb, the RACE reads were re-called with MiXCR into one record per CDR3 protein. The data contain some 300,000 distinct CDR3 sequences, around 5.5% of them singletons.

The receptor was isolated from a woman aged 18-30 years with alopecia areata. Some clones in this sample may be carry-over from other donors' samples. This material consisted of whole blood, taken in connection with sensitization to the hapten diphenylcyclopropenone (DPC). The rearrangement links TRBV6-4 to TRBJ2-3; TRBD2 agrees at 7 bases. The CDR3 coding sequence is TGTGCCAGCAGCCCCCGCAGCGGGGCAGTCGGCACAGATACGCAGTATTTT. Its translation is CASSPRSGAVGTDTQYF.